The clone carrying this TCR beta chain occurred a few times. Its antigen is currently unknown. This sample was taken from a study of beta chain features in type 1 diabetes. The overall study: Age, gender and cell yields were alike across patients and healthy donors. Study observations and caveats: HLA influence on TCRB rearrangement stayed unresolved here. Shortening that was moderate but significant affected the TCRB CDR3s of Type 1 diabetes patients in all four CD4+ subsets. With patients and controls alike, PCR might favor shorter templates to an equal degree.

In germline, CDR1 is SGHNT, CDR2 YYREEE (reference sequence). This CDR3 is built from 17 residues. Trimming removed 4 bases from V and 3 bases from J; junction bases left unmatched: 12. The sequenced template was cDNA made from the entire isolated RNA. Sequencing used immunoSEQ multiplex PCR; TCRdb keeps in-frame clones, though not all of them. The top ten hold around 0.015% of the sample, which has more than 250,000 clones, about 15% seen once. The rearrangement uses TRBV5-4 and TRBJ2-1; 8 bases fit TRBD1. This TCR was recovered from a man younger than 35 with type 1 diabetes. The sequenced sample was naive CD4+ T cells from blood. This chain's CDR3 is CASSRGRTGMDYNEQFF. The CDR3 nucleotides read TGTGCCAGCAGCCGGGGAAGGACAGGGATGGACTACAATGAGCAGTTCTTC.